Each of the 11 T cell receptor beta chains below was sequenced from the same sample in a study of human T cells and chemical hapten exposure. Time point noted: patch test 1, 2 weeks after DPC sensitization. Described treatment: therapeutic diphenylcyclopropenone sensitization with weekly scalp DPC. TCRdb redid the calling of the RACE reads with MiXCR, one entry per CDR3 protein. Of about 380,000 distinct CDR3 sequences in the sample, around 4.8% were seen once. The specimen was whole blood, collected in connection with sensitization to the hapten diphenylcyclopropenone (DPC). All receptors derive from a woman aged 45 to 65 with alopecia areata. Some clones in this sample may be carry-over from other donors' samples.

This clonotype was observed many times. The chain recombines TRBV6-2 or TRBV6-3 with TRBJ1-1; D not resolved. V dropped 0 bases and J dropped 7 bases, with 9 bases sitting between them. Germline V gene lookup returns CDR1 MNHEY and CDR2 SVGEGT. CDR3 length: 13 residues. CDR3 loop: CASSYSDGDEAFF. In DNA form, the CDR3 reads TGTGCCAGCAGTTACTCGGACGGTGATGAAGCTTTCTTT.

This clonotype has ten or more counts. CDR3 nucleotide sequence: TGTGCCAGCACCTCTACTTCGGCCAATGAGCAGTTCTTC. This gives the protein CASTSTSANEQFF. The V call is TRBV27, the J call TRBJ2-1; D gene ambiguous. The CDR3 contains 13 residues. Trimming stripped 7 bases from V and 6 bases from J, with 13 bases between. Germline CDR1 and CDR2: MNHEY and SMNVEV (reference sequence).

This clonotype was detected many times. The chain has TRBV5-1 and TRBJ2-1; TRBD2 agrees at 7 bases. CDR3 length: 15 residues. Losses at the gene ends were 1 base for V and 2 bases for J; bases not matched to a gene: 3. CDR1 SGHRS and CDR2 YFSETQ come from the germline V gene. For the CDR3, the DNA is TGCGCCAGCAGCTTGAGCGGGACGGCCTACAATGAGCAGTTCTTC. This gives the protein CASSLSGTAYNEQFF.

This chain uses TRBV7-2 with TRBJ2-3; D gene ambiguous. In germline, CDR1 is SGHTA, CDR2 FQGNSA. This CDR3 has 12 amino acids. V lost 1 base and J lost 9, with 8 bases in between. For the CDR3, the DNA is TGTGCCAGCAGCTTAGGGTCCCCCACGCAGTATTTT. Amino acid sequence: CASSLGSPTQYF.

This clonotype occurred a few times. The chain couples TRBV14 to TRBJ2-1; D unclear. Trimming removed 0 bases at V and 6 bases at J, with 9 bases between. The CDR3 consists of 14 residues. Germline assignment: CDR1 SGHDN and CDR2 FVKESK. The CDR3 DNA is TGTGCCAGCAGCCAAGACCCAGCGCGCAATGAGCAGTTCTTC. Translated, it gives CASSQDPARNEQFF.

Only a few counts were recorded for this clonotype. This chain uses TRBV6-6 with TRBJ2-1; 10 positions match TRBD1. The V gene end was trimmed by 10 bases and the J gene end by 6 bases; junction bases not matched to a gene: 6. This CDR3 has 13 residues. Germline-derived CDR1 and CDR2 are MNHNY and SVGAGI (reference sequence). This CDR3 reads CATAGTGVNEQFF. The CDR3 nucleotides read TGTGCCACCGCTGGGACAGGGGTCAATGAGCAGTTCTTC.

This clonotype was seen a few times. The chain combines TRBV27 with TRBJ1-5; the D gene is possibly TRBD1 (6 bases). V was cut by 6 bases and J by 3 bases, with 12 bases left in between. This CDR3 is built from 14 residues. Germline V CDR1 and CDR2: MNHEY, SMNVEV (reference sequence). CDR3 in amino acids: CASSRYRANQPQHF. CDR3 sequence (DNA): TGTGCCAGCAGCCGATACAGGGCCAATCAGCCCCAGCATTTT.

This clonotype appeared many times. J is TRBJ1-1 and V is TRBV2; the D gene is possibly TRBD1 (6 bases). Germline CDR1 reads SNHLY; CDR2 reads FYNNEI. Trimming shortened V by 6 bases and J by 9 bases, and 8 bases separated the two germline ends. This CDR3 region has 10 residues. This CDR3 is CASRDSKAFF. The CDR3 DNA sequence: TGTGCCAGCAGGGACAGCAAAGCTTTCTTT.

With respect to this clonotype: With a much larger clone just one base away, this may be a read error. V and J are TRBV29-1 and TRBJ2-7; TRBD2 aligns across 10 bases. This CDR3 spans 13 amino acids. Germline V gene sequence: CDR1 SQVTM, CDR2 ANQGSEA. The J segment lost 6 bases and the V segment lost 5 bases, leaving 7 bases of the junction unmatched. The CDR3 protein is CSVRLAGEVEQYF. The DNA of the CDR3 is TGCAGCGTTCGGCTAGCGGGAGAAGTCGAGCAGTACTTC.

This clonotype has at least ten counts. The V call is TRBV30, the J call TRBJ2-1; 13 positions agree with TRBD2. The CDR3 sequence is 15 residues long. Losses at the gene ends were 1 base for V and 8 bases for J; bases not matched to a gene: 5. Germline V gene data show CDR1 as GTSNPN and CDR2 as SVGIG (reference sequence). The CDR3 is CAWSEGTSGIDEQFF. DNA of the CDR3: TGTGCCTGGAGTGAAGGGACTAGCGGGATCGATGAGCAGTTCTTC. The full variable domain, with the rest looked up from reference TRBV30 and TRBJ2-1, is SQTIHQWPATLVQPVGSPLSLECTVEGTSNPNLYWYRQAAGRGLQLLFYSVGIGQISSEVPQNLSASRPQDRQFILSSKKLLLSDSGFYLCAWSEGTSGIDEQFFGPGTRLTVL.

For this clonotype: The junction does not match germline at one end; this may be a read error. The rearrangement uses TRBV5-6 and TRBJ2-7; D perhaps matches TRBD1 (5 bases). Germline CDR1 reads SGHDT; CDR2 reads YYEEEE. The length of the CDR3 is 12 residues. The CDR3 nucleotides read TGTACCAGCAGATCCCGTGGGGCCGAGCAGTACTTC. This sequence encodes CTSRSRGAEQYF.